Sequencing of this T cell receptor beta chain was carried out in a study of OX40 agonist ivuxolimab in advanced cancers. The table came from immunoSEQ multiplex PCR; TCRdb's copy has only in-frame clones and leaves some out. The table lists roughly 49,000 clones, 87% of them singletons. The sample was CD4+ or CD8+ T cells sorted from blood, taken in a trial of the OX40 agonist ivuxolimab. The sequence derives from an adult with an advanced solid tumor such as melanoma, head and neck, liver or kidney cancer.

For the CDR3, the DNA is TGTGCCACCGAGACAGTTAACTACAATGAGCAGTTCTTC. Translating gives CATETVNYNEQFF. This chain uses TRBV19 with TRBJ2-1, with D tentatively TRBD1 (5 bases). In germline, CDR1 is LNHDA, CDR2 SQIVND (reference sequence). V was pared by 10 bases and J by 3 bases, with 13 bases between. The CDR3 runs to 13 residues. The whole variable domain, remainder taken from reference TRBV19 and TRBJ2-1, is DGGITQSPKYLFRKEGQNVTLSCEQNLNHDAMYWYRQDPGQGLRLIYYSQIVNDFQKGDIAEGYSVSREKKESFPLTVTSAQKNPTAFYLCATETVNYNEQFFGPGTRLTVL.